These 14 T cell receptor beta chains were sequenced from one sample in a study of blood T cell repertoires in COVID-19 (dated by TCRdb to 2020 to 2021). Library generation was performed with the immunoSEQ multiplex PCR assay. The clones in this table, taken by TCRdb from immuneACCESS, are in-frame only. Not every clone is retained; where verified, under half of the shortfall comes from an unresolved V gene, and the cause of the rest is unknown. This sample has 180,000 or so clones in its table, and approximately 90% of those were observed once. Clones ranked in the top ten supply almost 1% of the sample. The sequenced sample consisted of peripheral blood. The receptors derive from a man aged 18 to 35 with acute or convalescent COVID-19.

The chain employs TRBV28 and TRBJ1-1; 12 positions match TRBD1. Germline V gene sequence: CDR1 MDHEN, CDR2 SYDVKM. After removal of 6 bases from V and 10 bases from J, the junction contained 9 bases not matched to a gene. CDR3 length equals 14 residues. The CDR3 DNA reads as TGTGCCAGCAGCCAGGGACAGGGGGCCTCCGGAGCTTTCTTT. Translation: CASSQGQGASGAFF.

The J gene is TRBJ1-2, the V gene TRBV7-2; D is undetermined. Looked up from germline, CDR1 is SGHTA and CDR2 is FQGNSA. CDR3 length: 13 amino acids. Trimming pared 1 base from V and 1 base from J, leaving 4 bases between. The CDR3 reads CASSLVLNYGYTF. The CDR3 DNA sequence: TGTGCCAGCAGCTTAGTCCTTAACTATGGCTACACCTTC.

This sequence joins TRBV2 and TRBJ2-7; D remains unclear. The CDR3 spans 14 residues. Germline CDR1 is SNHLY and CDR2 is FYNNEI. V lost 4 bases, J lost 1 base, and 11 bases lay in between. The CDR3 loop reads CASSGVPRSYEQYV. In DNA, the CDR3 is TGTGCCAGCAGTGGGGTCCCGAGGTCCTACGAGCAGTACGTC.

This clone was recorded a few times. The chain is built from TRBV6-5 and TRBJ1-6; 7 nucleotides agree with TRBD1. Germline CDR1 is MNHEY and CDR2 is SVGAGI. The V and J ends lost 5 bases and 5 bases, in that order; junction bases with no gene match: 6. This CDR3 comprises 15 residues. The CDR3 bases are TGTGCCAGCAGTCCTAGGACAGGAGATAATTCACCCCTCCACTTT. It codes for CASSPRTGDNSPLHF.

The CDR3 DNA sequence: TGCGCCAGCAGCCAGGGGCCTAACACCGGGGAGCTGTTTTTT. Translated, it gives CASSQGPNTGELFF. The chain carries TRBV4-1 and TRBJ2-2, with D possibly matching TRBD1 (5 bases). In germline, CDR1 is MGHRA, CDR2 YSYEKL. V was cut by 3 bases and J by 2 bases, with 7 bases left in between. The CDR3 sequence is 14 residues long.

The chain recombines TRBV25-1 with TRBJ1-5, with a possible D match to TRBD1 (5 bases). Germline lookup yields CDR1 MGHDK and CDR2 SYGVNS. This CDR3 is 14 amino acids long. V was clipped by 2 bases and J by 3 bases, with 8 bases between them. The CDR3 loop is CASSEGAFNQPQHF. The CDR3 coding sequence is TGTGCCAGCAGTGAAGGGGCATTCAATCAGCCCCAGCATTTT. The full variable domain, rest sourced from reference TRBV25-1 and TRBJ1-5, is EADIYQTPRYLVIGTGKKITLECSQTMGHDKMYWYQQDPGMELHLIHYSYGVNSTEKGDLSSESTVSRIRTEHFPLTLESARPSHTSQYLCASSEGAFNQPQHFGDGTRLSIL.

This sequence joins TRBV27 and TRBJ2-1, with D maybe TRBD2 (6 bases). This CDR3 is 17 amino acids long. Germline lookup yields CDR1 MNHEY and CDR2 SMNVEV (reference sequence). Trimming took off 11 bases at V and 7 bases at J, with 30 bases between the two ends. CDR3 loop: CAEAVSGEGDSLNEQFF. CDR3 DNA sequence: TGTGCCGAAGCAGTTTCGGGAGAGGGCGATTCCTTGAATGAGCAGTTCTTC.

This sequence joins TRBV5-1 and TRBJ1-2; 8 bases align to TRBD1. The CDR3 has 16 residues. From germline, CDR1 is SGHRS and CDR2 YFSETQ. V lost 0 bases to trimming and J lost 2 bases; unmatched junction nucleotides: 6. The CDR3 protein is CASSLDPTGANYGYTF. The CDR3 DNA sequence: TGCGCCAGCAGCTTGGATCCGACAGGGGCCAACTATGGCTACACCTTC. Full variable domain (missing parts from reference TRBV5-1 and TRBJ1-2): KAGVTQTPRYLIKTRGQQVTLSCSPISGHRSVSWYQQTPGQGLQFLFEYFSETQRNKGNFPGRFSGRQFSNSRSEMNVSTLELGDSALYLCASSLDPTGANYGYTFGSGTRLTVV.

The chain has TRBV19 and TRBJ2-5; D may be TRBD1 (6 bases). V was trimmed by 6 bases and J by 4 bases, leaving 12 bases between them. The CDR3 consists of 13 residues. Germline CDR1 and CDR2: LNHDA and SQIVND (reference sequence). Here the CDR3 reads CASRQGTIETQYF. Here the CDR3 DNA reads TGTGCCAGTAGACAGGGCACAATAGAGACCCAGTACTTC.

The J gene is TRBJ1-6, the V gene TRBV28; 7 nucleotides match TRBD1. Germline-derived CDR1 and CDR2 are MDHEN and SYDVKM. This CDR3 has 15 amino acids. Trimming cost V 10 bases and J 7 bases; bases outside gene matches: 13. CDR3 region: CATTQRAGGNSPLHF. The CDR3 DNA follows: TGTGCCACCACCCAACGGGCAGGGGGAAATTCACCCCTCCACTTT.

CDR3 sequence reads: CATSDGGFGNQPQHF. In DNA, the CDR3 is TGTGCCACCAGTGATGGGGGCTTTGGCAATCAGCCCCAGCATTTT. V usage is TRBV24-1 and J usage is TRBJ1-5; D is possibly TRBD1 (6 bases). Germline V lookup: CDR1 KGHDR, CDR2 SFDVKD. The germline V and J ends were trimmed by 3 bases and 2 bases, with 10 bases remaining between them. This CDR3 has 15 amino acids.

The chain combines TRBV5-1 with TRBJ2-3; possibly TRBD1 for D (6 bases). This CDR3 contains 15 residues. Germline lookup yields CDR1 SGHRS and CDR2 YFSETQ. Deletions cut 2 bases from V and 2 bases from J, with 12 bases between. In DNA form, the CDR3 reads TGCGCCAGCAGCTTCCAGGGGCAATACACAGATACGCAGTATTTT. Its protein product is CASSFQGQYTDTQYF.

The V and J genes are TRBV29-1 and TRBJ2-1, with 12 bases aligning to TRBD2. The CDR3 is made up of 16 amino acids. CDR1 and CDR2 from the germline V gene are SQVTM and ANQGSEA. The V gene end was trimmed by 4 bases and the J gene end by 3 bases; junction bases not matched to a gene: 7. CDR3 DNA: TGCAGCGTTGGGAGACTAGCGGGGGCTTACTACAATGAGCAGTTCTTC. Its translation: CSVGRLAGAYYNEQFF.

V and J are TRBV5-1 and TRBJ2-1, with D possibly matching TRBD1 (6 bases). The CDR3 runs 16 residues. V shed 3 bases and J shed 0 bases, with 13 bases lying between them. Per the germline V gene, CDR1 is SGHRS and CDR2 is YFSETQ. The CDR3 spells CASSSPQGFSYNEQFF. The CDR3 bases are TGCGCCAGCAGCTCCCCCCAGGGGTTCTCCTACAATGAGCAGTTCTTC. Full variable domain (remainder filled in from reference TRBV5-1 and TRBJ2-1): KAGVTQTPRYLIKTRGQQVTLSCSPISGHRSVSWYQQTPGQGLQFLFEYFSETQRNKGNFPGRFSGRQFSNSRSEMNVSTLELGDSALYLCASSSPQGFSYNEQFFGPGTRLTVL.